This is a list of T cell receptor beta chains from one sample in a study of blood T cell repertoires in COVID-19. The protocol was immunoSEQ multiplex PCR, while the TCRdb copy is restricted to in-frame clones and leaves out a portion. This table holds about 160,000 clones, approximately 92% found once. The sequencing input was peripheral blood. Source of these receptors: a woman aged 45-59 years with acute or convalescent COVID-19. CDR3s include the opening cysteine and the closing phenylalanine or tryptophan. D genes are given only for firm matches. Size is stated for part of the rows, as once, few or many counts, or as a class when the clone is expanded.

D	size	V	J	DNA	CDR3
TRBD2	once	TRBV10-3	TRBJ2-1	TGTGCCATCAGTGGAGAGACCGGGACTAGCGGGGACAATGAGCAGTTCTTC	CAISGETGTSGDNEQFF
-	-	TRBV19	TRBJ1-5	TGTGCCAGTAGCCTCCCTTTGGGACTCAATCAGCCCCAGCATTTT	CASSLPLGLNQPQHF
TRBD1	-	TRBV7-8	TRBJ1-5	TGTGCCAGCAGCCCAGGACAGGGGGCAAGTCAGCCCCAGCATTTT	CASSPGQGASQPQHF
-	-	TRBV11-2	TRBJ1-2	TGTGCCAGCAGCCGAACTCAGGGGTCGTATGGCTACACCTTC	CASSRTQGSYGYTF
-	-	TRBV6-6	TRBJ1-5	TGTGCCAGCAGCCCCCACGGGTTTTTAGCCCAGCATTTT	CASSPHGFLAQHF
-	-	TRBV15	TRBJ1-4	TGTGCCACCAGCAGAGAGGAGGCCCCTAATGAAAAACTGTTTTTT	CATSREEAPNEKLFF
-	-	TRBV7-6	TRBJ1-1	TGTGCCAGCAGCTTAGTTTCAGGGCGGCACACTGAAGCTTTCTTT	CASSLVSGRHTEAFF
-	-	TRBV30	TRBJ1-1	TGTGCCTGGAGTCCCGACACCCAGAACACTGAAGCTTTCTTT	CAWSPDTQNTEAFF
TRBD1	-	TRBV18	TRBJ1-5	TGTGCCAGCTCAAGACAGGGGGTTGGGGAGGCTCAGCCCCAGCATTTT	CASSRQGVGEAQPQHF
-	-	TRBV6-5	TRBJ2-7	TGTGCCAGCACCGGAGGGACCTCCTACGAGCAGTACTTC	CASTGGTSYEQYF
-	-	TRBV30	TRBJ2-5	TGTGCCTGGCAAGGGGGACGAGAGACCCAGTACTTC	CAWQGGRETQYF
TRBD2	few	TRBV7-8	TRBJ2-3	TGTGCCAGCAGCTTAGTAGCGGGAGGGCCCTCGGGCACAGATACGCAGTATTTT	CASSLVAGGPSGTDTQYF
-	-	TRBV30	TRBJ1-3	TGTGCCTGGAGTGGGGGGACAATCTCTGGAAACACCATATATTTT	CAWSGGTISGNTIYF
TRBD2	-	TRBV24-1	TRBJ2-1	TGTGCCACCGCGGCAAGGCCCGGGACTAGCTCCTACAATGAGCAGTTCTTC	CATAARPGTSSYNEQFF
TRBD1	-	TRBV7-3	TRBJ1-5	TGTGCCAGCAGATCGGGACAGGGCAATTGGGAGCCCCAGCATTTT	CASRSGQGNWEPQHF
-	-	TRBV5-4	TRBJ2-7	TGTGCCAGCAGCTTGCTGGGGCTAGACGAGCAGTACTTC	CASSLLGLDEQYF
-	-	TRBV9	TRBJ2-1	TGTGCCAGCAGCGCGAGCGGGACAATCTACAATGAGCAGTTCTTC	CASSASGTIYNEQFF
-	-	TRBV27	TRBJ2-6	TGTGCCAGCAGTTCAATGGCATTCTCTGGGGCCAACGTCCTGACTTTC	CASSSMAFSGANVLTF
TRBD2	-	TRBV9	TRBJ2-1	TGTGCCAGCAGCCCCCGGACTAGCGGCAATGAGCAGTTCTTC	CASSPRTSGNEQFF
-	-	TRBV24-1	TRBJ2-7	TGTGCCACCAGTGATGGGAGATACGAGCAGTACTTC	CATSDGRYEQYF
-	-	TRBV28	TRBJ2-7	TGTGCCAGCAGTTTAGGCACAGTTACGGGGAACTACGAGCAGTACTTC	CASSLGTVTGNYEQYF
-	-	TRBV28	TRBJ2-1	TGTGCCAGCAGCCTTAGACCCCCTAGCGAGATTAACAATGAGCAGTTCTTC	CASSLRPPSEINNEQFF
TRBD2	-	TRBV2	TRBJ2-3	TGTGCCAGCAGGATGGTAGGGGCTAGCGGGGGGCGTGATACGCAGTATTTT	CASRMVGASGGRDTQYF
-	-	TRBV7-2	TRBJ1-2	TGTGCCAGCCGCCTCGGCGGGGGAAACTATGGCTACACCTTC	CASRLGGGNYGYTF
TRBD1	-	TRBV5-1	TRBJ1-6	TGCGCCAGCAGGAAACAGGACAGGGGACAACATTCACCCCTCCACTTT	CASRKQDRGQHSPLHF
-	-	TRBV15	TRBJ1-2	TGTGCCACCAGCAGAGATCTAGGACAGAACCTCTATGGCTACACCTTC	CATSRDLGQNLYGYTF
-	-	TRBV28	TRBJ1-5	TGTGCCAGCAGTCCACAGGGTCAAGATAGCAATCAGCCCCAGCATTTT	CASSPQGQDSNQPQHF
TRBD1	-	TRBV2	TRBJ2-7	TGTGCCAGCAGTGGACAGGGCGCCTACGAGCAGTACTTC	CASSGQGAYEQYF
-	once	TRBV6-5	TRBJ2-7	TGTGCCAGCTCAGGCGACCTCTACGAGCAGTACTTC	CASSGDLYEQYF
TRBD2	-	TRBV28	TRBJ2-3	TGTGCCAGCAGTTCGTTTGTAGCGGGAACGGCAGATACGCAGTATTTT	CASSSFVAGTADTQYF
-	once	TRBV19	TRBJ1-1	TGTGCCAGTAGTACCTACGGAGGGTCTGAAGCTTTCTTT	CASSTYGGSEAFF
TRBD1	once	TRBV3-1/TRBV3-2	TRBJ1-1	TGTGCCAGCAGCTCCCGGGACAGGGGGTATGACACTGAAGCTTTCTTT	CASSSRDRGYDTEAFF
-	-	TRBV7-9	TRBJ2-7	TGTGCCAGCAGCTTAGGAGGCCCCTACGAGCAGTACTTC	CASSLGGPYEQYF
TRBD2	-	TRBV28	TRBJ2-7	TGTGCCAGCGGGAGGGCGTGGGAGCAGTACTTC	CASGRAWEQYF
TRBD1	-	TRBV28	TRBJ1-1	TGTGCCAGCAGACAAGACAGGGCTGGAGTGAACACTGAAGCTTTCTTT	CASRQDRAGVNTEAFF
TRBD1	-	TRBV7-2	TRBJ2-1	TGTGCCAGCAGCTTAGCGGGGACAGGGGTTGGCAATGAGCAGTTCTTC	CASSLAGTGVGNEQFF
TRBD1	-	TRBV4-3	TRBJ2-7	TGCGCCAGCAGCCCAAGGACAGGGGGCGTCTACGAGCAGTACTTC	CASSPRTGGVYEQYF
TRBD1	-	TRBV19	TRBJ1-1	TGTGCCAGTAGTATAGGACAGGGTCCTAACACTGAAGCTTTCTTT	CASSIGQGPNTEAFF
TRBD1	-	TRBV2	TRBJ1-1	TGTGCCAGCAGCCAAGACAGGGGGCTTGGTGAAGCTTTCTTT	CASSQDRGLGEAFF
-	-	TRBV7-2	TRBJ1-5	TGTGCCAGCAGCTTAAGGGGGAATCAGCCCCAGCATTTT	CASSLRGNQPQHF
TRBD1	-	TRBV5-8	TRBJ2-7	TGTGCCAGCAGCCCCACCTTCAGACAGGGGGCTTACGAGCAGTACTTC	CASSPTFRQGAYEQYF
-	-	TRBV21-1	TRBJ2-7	TGTGCCAGCAGCAAAGAAGGTATCGCGGCCGGGACGGACTACTACGAGCAGTACTTC	CASSKEGIAAGTDYYEQYF
TRBD1	-	TRBV2	TRBJ1-5	TGTGCCAGCAGGATGTCGAGGACAGGGAAGGATCAGCCCCAGCATTTT	CASRMSRTGKDQPQHF
TRBD1	-	TRBV2	TRBJ1-2	TGTGCCAGCAGTGAAGGGGGACAGGGATTAGGTGGCTACACCTTC	CASSEGGQGLGGYTF
-	-	TRBV20-1	TRBJ2-2	TGCAGTGCTAGGGGAGAGGAGCTGTTTTTT	CSARGEELFF
-	-	TRBV7-9	TRBJ1-3	TGTGCCAGCAGCGGGGGCGGGTCTGGAAACACCATATATTTT	CASSGGGSGNTIYF
-	-	TRBV27	TRBJ2-7	TGTGCCAGCAGTTTGGGGGGGCCGAACGAGCAGTACTTC	CASSLGGPNEQYF